The 5 T cell receptor beta chains listed next were all sequenced from one sample in a study of lymphopenia after photon versus proton radiotherapy (dated by TCRdb to the late 2010s). The library was built by means of the immunoSEQ multiplex PCR assay. TCRdb's version of the immuneACCESS table is confined to in-frame rearrangements and falls short of the full clone set. An unresolved V gene accounts for under half of the shortfall where checked; the remainder is of unknown origin. For this sample the table gives tens of thousands of clones, of which 83% were detected only once. The top ten clones comprise 3% to 4.5% of the sample. Sequenced here: peripheral blood, sampled from a patient treated with photon-based radiotherapy. These receptors all come from a woman aged 50 to 65 with pancreatic cancer.

The rearrangement uses TRBV19 and TRBJ1-3; D might be TRBD1 (6 bases). The CDR3 spans 17 residues. Germline CDR1 and CDR2: LNHDA and SQIVND (reference sequence). Trimming took off 5 bases at V and 0 bases at J, with 17 bases between the two ends. In DNA, the CDR3 is TGTGCCAGTAGTCACTCCAGGGGCCGTACCTCTGGAAACACCATATATTTT. Its protein product is CASSHSRGRTSGNTIYF.

The chain is built from TRBV28 and TRBJ2-5; tentatively, D is TRBD2 (6 bases). Per the germline V gene, CDR1 is MDHEN and CDR2 is SYDVKM. The CDR3 has 14 amino acids. Trimming shortened V by 3 bases and J by 3 bases, and 11 bases separated the two germline ends. CDR3 nucleotides: TGTGCCAGCAGTTTCGGCGGGACCGAAGAGACCCAGTACTTC. Translation gives CASSFGGTEETQYF. The variable domain in full, with the rest retrieved from reference TRBV28 and TRBJ2-5, is DVKVTQSSRYLVKRTGEKVFLECVQDMDHENMFWYRQDPGLGLRLIYFSYDVKMKEKGDIPEGYSVSREKKERFSLILESASTNQTSMYLCASSFGGTEETQYFGPGTRLLVL.

V usage is TRBV4-3 and J usage is TRBJ1-1, with D unclear. V dropped 0 bases and J dropped 2 bases, with 7 bases sitting between them. Germline V gives CDR1 LGHNA, CDR2 YSLEER. CDR3 size: 14 residues. As DNA, the CDR3 is TGCGCCAGCAGCCAAGATAGCGGAAACACTGAAGCTTTCTTT. Its protein is CASSQDSGNTEAFF.

This rearrangement joins TRBV18 to TRBJ2-1, with 12 bases identical to TRBD2. Germline V gene sequence: CDR1 KGHSH, CDR2 LQKENI. J lost 0 bases, V lost 2 bases, and 5 bases had no gene match. This CDR3 is 18 amino acids long. CDR3 bases: TGTGCCAGCTCACCAAGACTAGCGGGGGCCAGCTCCTACAATGAGCAGTTCTTC. Amino acids: CASSPRLAGASSYNEQFF.

The gene calls are TRBV18 and TRBJ2-7; possible D gene TRBD1, 5 bases. V was trimmed by 3 bases and J by 2 bases, leaving 11 bases between them. The CDR3 totals 14 residues. From germline, CDR1 is KGHSH and CDR2 LQKENI. The CDR3 DNA reads as TGTGCCAGCTCACCGACAGCTCTAGCCTACGAGCAGTACTTC. This translates into CASSPTALAYEQYF.